This T cell receptor beta chain was captured by sequencing in a study of shared clonotypes between healthy human individuals. For the study at large: Donors were a couple of women and three men aged 18 to 49. Notes on the study in general: Naive subsets, compared against memory subsets, generally had larger estimated richness values.

Replicate PCRs for sorted subsets used around 200 ng DNA; this equaled about 30,000 T cell genomes. Some clones are missing from TCRdb's copy, which holds only in-frame ones; the method was immunoSEQ multiplex PCR. The sample has approximately 2.1 million clones; more than 80% are singletons. Of note for this clone: What it recognizes is unknown.

The CDR3 runs 15 residues. J was trimmed by 3 bases and V by 4 bases; bases with no gene match: 7. The germline gives CDR1 SGHRS, CDR2 YFSETQ. Sample: naive CD4+ T cells from PBMCs. Described subset: CD45RA+ positively selected. The receptor's source is a young man in good health. Some clones in this sample may be carry-over from other donors' samples. J is TRBJ2-7 and V is TRBV5-1; 10 nucleotides match TRBD2. CDR3 region: CASSHSGTSDYEQYF. CDR3 coding DNA: TGCGCCAGCAGCCATTCCGGGACTAGCGACTACGAGCAGTACTTC.